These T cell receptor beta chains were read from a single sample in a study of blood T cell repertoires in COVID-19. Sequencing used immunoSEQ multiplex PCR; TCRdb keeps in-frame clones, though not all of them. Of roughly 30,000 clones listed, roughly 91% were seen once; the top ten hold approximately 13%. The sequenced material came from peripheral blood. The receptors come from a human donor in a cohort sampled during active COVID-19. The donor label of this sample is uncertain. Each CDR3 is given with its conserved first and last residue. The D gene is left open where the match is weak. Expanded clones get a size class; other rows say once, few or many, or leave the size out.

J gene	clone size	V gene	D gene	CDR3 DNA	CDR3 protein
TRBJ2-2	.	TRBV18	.	TGTGCCAGCTCACCTTCCGGGACGAACACCGGGGAGCTGTTTTTT	CASSPSGTNTGELFF
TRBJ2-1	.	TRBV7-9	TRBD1	TGTGCCAGCAGCCAGGGACAGGGTAACTTTGATGAGCAGTTCTTC	CASSQGQGNFDEQFF
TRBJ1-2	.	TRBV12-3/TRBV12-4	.	TGTGCCAGCAGTTTATACGGGGGCTACACCTTC	CASSLYGGYTF
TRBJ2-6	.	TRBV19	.	TGTGCCAGTATGCCGGGCGGGACAGTCGGGGCCAACGTCCTGACTTTC	CASMPGGTVGANVLTF
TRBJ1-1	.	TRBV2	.	TGTGCCAGTGCTACAGAGATGAACACTGAAGCTTTCTTT	CASATEMNTEAFF
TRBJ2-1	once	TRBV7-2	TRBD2	TGTGCCAGCAGCACTAGCGGGGGGGCCATCTACAATGAGCAGTTCTTC	CASSTSGGAIYNEQFF
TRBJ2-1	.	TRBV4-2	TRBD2	TGTGCCAGCAGCCTACTAGCGGGGGGGCGTAATGAGCAGTTCTTC	CASSLLAGGRNEQFF
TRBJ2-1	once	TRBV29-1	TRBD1	TGCAGCGTCGCCGAGGGACAGACCCAAAATGAGCAGTTCTTC	CSVAEGQTQNEQFF
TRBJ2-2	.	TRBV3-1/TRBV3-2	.	TGTGCCAGCAGCCAAAGCAGTCTGCGGGGTGTCAACACCGGGGAGCTGTTTTTT	CASSQSSLRGVNTGELFF
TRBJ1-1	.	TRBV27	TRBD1	TGTGCCAGCAGTCCTCGACAGGGGGCCCTAAGAGCTTTCTTT	CASSPRQGALRAFF
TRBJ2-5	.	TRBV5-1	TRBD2	TGCGCCAGCAGCTTCGAACGGGGGGGCGAAACCCAGTACTTC	CASSFERGGETQYF
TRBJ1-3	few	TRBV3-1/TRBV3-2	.	TGTGCCAGCAGCCAAGAACAGAGGGTAAACACCATATATTTT	CASSQEQRVNTIYF
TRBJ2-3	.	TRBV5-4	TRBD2	TGTGCCAGCAGCCCTCGGACGGGGGGGCCCGGAGATACGCAGTATTTT	CASSPRTGGPGDTQYF
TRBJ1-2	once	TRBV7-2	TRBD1	TGTGCCAGCAGCTCAGGCCCCGGGACAGGGAATACCTATGGCTACACCTTC	CASSSGPGTGNTYGYTF
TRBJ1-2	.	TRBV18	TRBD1	TGTGCCAGCTCACCCAGACAGGGTGTATTAGGCTACACCTTC	CASSPRQGVLGYTF
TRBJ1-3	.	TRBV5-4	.	TGTGCCAGCAGCTTGGCCCTATCGGCGGGGGGCGACTCTGGAAACACCATATATTTT	CASSLALSAGGDSGNTIYF
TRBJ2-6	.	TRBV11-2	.	TGTGCCAGCAGACTTTCTGGGGCCAACGTCCTGACTTTC	CASRLSGANVLTF
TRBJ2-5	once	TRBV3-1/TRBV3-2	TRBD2	TGTGCCAGCAGCCATGGGGGGGCGGGGGGCAACCAAGAGACCCAGTACTTC	CASSHGGAGGNQETQYF
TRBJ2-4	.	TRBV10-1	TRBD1	TGCGCCAGCAGTGAGATCCTGACAGGGGGCTCCTCTGTAGCCAAAAACATTCAGTACTTC	CASSEILTGGSSVAKNIQYF
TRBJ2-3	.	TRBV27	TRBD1	TGTGCCAGCAGGCAACAGGGGGTTGCAGATACGCAGTATTTT	CASRQQGVADTQYF
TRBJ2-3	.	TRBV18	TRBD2	TGTGCCAGCTCCCCAGCTATAGCGGGGCAAGATACGCAGTATTTT	CASSPAIAGQDTQYF
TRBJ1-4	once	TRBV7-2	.	TGTGCCAGCAGCTTAGGTCGGGAGCTTAGAGAAAAACTGTTTTTT	CASSLGRELREKLFF
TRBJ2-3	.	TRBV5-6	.	TGTGCCAGCAGCTTGGCGGTAGATGCGGCTAGCACAGATACGCAGTATTTT	CASSLAVDAASTDTQYF
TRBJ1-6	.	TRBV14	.	TGTGCCAGCAGTGTGACGGGGAATTCACCCCTCCACTTT	CASSVTGNSPLHF
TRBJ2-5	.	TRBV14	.	TGTGCCAGCAGCCAAGTCACGGGCCGCGGGGAGACCCAGTACTTC	CASSQVTGRGETQYF
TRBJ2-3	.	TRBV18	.	TGTGCCAGCTCAAGAGAGACGGGAGTTAGCACAGATACGCAGTATTTT	CASSRETGVSTDTQYF
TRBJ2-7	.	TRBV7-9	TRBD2	TGTGCCAGCAGCCCCCGGACTAGCGGGGGGCTTGTCGAGCAGTACTTC	CASSPRTSGGLVEQYF
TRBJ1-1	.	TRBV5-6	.	TGTGCCAGCAGCTCCGGGACACGGGCAACCATGAACACTGAAGCTTTCTTT	CASSSGTRATMNTEAFF
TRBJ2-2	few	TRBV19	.	TGTGCCAGTAGTAGCCCTTTTCGGGATATCGGGGAGCTGTTTTTT	CASSSPFRDIGELFF
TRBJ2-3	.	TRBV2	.	TGTGCCAGCAGTGTGGTAGAAGATACGCAGTATTTT	CASSVVEDTQYF
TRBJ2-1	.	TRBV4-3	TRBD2	TGCGCCAGCAGCCTCTCTTCAGGACTAGCGGGCTACAATGAGCAGTTCTTC	CASSLSSGLAGYNEQFF
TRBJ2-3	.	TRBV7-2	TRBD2	TGTGCCAGCAGGAGGACTAGCGGGGGGGTGGCAGATACGCAGTATTTT	CASRRTSGGVADTQYF
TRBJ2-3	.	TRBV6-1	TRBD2	TGTGCCAGCAGTGAATTAATCGCGGGGGGGCGATTT	CASSELIAGGRF
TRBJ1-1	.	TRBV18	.	TGTGCCAGCTCACCAGGGGCCCCGGTCATGAACACTGAAGCTTTCTTT	CASSPGAPVMNTEAFF
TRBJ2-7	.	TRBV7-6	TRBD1	TGTGCCAGCAGCTCCCAGCAGGGACAGGCAACCTACGAGCAGTACTTC	CASSSQQGQATYEQYF
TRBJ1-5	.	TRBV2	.	TGTGCCAGCAGTGACCAGGGCGGAAGAGATCAGCCCCAGCATTTT	CASSDQGGRDQPQHF
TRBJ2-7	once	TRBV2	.	TGTGCCAGCAGGTCTACCCATCCGGGGCAGTACTTC	CASRSTHPGQYF
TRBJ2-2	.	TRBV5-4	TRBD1	TGTGCCAGCAGCTTGGCCACAGGGGGACTCCAAGGGACCGGGGAGCTGTTTTTT	CASSLATGGLQGTGELFF
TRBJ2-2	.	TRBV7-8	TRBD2	TGTGCCAGCAGCTTAGACGGGGGGGCCACCGGGGAGCTGTTTTTT	CASSLDGGATGELFF
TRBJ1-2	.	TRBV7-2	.	TGTGCCAGCAGCACGGACAATTACTATGGCTACACCTTC	CASSTDNYYGYTF
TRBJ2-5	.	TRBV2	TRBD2	TGTGCCAGCAGCCTGACTAGCGGGGGGGAGGTGACCCAGTACTTC	CASSLTSGGEVTQYF
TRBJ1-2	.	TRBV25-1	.	TGTGCCAGCAGTGACAGTAACTATGGCTACACCTTC	CASSDSNYGYTF
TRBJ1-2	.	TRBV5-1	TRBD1	TGCGCCAGCAGTACCGGGACAGGGAATGGCTACACCTTC	CASSTGTGNGYTF
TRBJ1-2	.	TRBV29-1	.	TGCAGCGCAATGACACCAGCTAACTATGGCTACACCTTC	CSAMTPANYGYTF
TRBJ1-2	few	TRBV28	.	TGTGCCAGCAGTACTCAACAGTTGCCGTGGGGCTACACCTTC	CASSTQQLPWGYTF